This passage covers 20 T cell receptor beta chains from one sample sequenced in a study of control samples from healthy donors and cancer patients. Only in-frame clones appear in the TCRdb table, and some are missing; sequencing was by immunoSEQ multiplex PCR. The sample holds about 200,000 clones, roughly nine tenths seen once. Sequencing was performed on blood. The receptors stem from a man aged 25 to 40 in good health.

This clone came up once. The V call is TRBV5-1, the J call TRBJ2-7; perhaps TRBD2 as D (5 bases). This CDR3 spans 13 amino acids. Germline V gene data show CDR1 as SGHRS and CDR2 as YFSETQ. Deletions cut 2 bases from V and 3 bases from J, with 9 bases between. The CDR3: CASSLADGYEQYF. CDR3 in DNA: TGCGCCAGCAGCTTAGCGGACGGCTACGAGCAGTACTTC.

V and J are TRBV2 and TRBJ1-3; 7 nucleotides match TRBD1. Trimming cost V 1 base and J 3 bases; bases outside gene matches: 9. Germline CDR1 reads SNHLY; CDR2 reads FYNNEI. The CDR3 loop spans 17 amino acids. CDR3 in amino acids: CASSEDMGTVSGNTIYF. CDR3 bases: TGTGCCAGCAGTGAAGATATGGGGACAGTTAGTGGAAACACCATATATTTT. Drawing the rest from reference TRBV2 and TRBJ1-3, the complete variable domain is EPEVTQTPSHQVTQMGQEVILRCVPISNHLYFYWYRQILGQKVEFLVSFYNNEISEKSEIFDDQFSVERPDGSNFTLKIRSTKLEDSAMYFCASSEDMGTVSGNTIYFGEGSWLTVV.

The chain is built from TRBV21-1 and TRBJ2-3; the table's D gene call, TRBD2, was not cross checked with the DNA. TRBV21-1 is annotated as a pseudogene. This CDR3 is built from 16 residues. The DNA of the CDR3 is TGTGCCGGGACTAGCGGGGGGGTCCCTAGCACAGATACGCAGTATTTT. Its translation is CAGTSGGVPSTDTQYF.

This chain's CDR3 is CASSPDRYNEQFF. DNA for the CDR3: TGTGCCAGCTCACCAGACAGATACAATGAGCAGTTCTTC. The chain carries TRBV18 and TRBJ2-1; possible D gene TRBD1, 5 bases. V was trimmed by 2 bases and J by 4 bases, leaving 6 bases between them. This CDR3 contains 13 residues. Germline-derived CDR1 and CDR2 are KGHSH and LQKENI.

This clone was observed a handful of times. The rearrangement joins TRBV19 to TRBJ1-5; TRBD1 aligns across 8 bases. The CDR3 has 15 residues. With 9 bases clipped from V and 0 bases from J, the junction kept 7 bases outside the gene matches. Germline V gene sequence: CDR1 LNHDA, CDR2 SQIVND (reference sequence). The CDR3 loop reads CASLHRGNSNQPQHF. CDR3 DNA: TGTGCCAGCCTTCACAGGGGGAATAGCAATCAGCCCCAGCATTTT.

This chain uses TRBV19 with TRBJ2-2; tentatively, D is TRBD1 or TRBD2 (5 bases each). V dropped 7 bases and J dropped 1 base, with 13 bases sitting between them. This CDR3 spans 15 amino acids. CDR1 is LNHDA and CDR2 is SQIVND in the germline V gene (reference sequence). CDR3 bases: TGTGCCAGTAACCTATCAGGGAGGAACACCGGGGAGCTGTTTTTT. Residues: CASNLSGRNTGELFF.

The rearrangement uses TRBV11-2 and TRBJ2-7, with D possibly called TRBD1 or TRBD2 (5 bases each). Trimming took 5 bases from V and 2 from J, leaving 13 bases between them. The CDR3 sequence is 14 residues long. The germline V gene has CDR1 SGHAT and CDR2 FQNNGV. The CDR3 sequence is CASSRYQGPYEQYF. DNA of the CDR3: TGTGCCAGCAGCCGATACCAGGGACCCTACGAGCAGTACTTC.

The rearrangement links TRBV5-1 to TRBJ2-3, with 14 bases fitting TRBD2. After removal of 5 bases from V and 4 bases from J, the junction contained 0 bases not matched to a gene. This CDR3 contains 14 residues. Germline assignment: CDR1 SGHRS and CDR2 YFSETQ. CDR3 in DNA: TGCGCCAGCAGGGGACTAGCGGGGGCAGATACGCAGTATTTT. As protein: CASRGLAGADTQYF. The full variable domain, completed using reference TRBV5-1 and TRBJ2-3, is KAGVTQTPRYLIKTRGQQVTLSCSPISGHRSVSWYQQTPGQGLQFLFEYFSETQRNKGNFPGRFSGRQFSNSRSEMNVSTLELGDSALYLCASRGLAGADTQYFGPGTRLTVL.

The CDR3 loop reads CASSVLHLQGAKAFF. DNA for the CDR3: TGTGCCAGCAGCGTCCTTCATTTGCAGGGGGCGAAAGCTTTCTTT. The chain couples TRBV9 to TRBJ1-1; 8 nucleotides line up with TRBD1. V shed 2 bases, J shed 9 bases, and the junction held 12 bases outside the gene matches. CDR1 is SGDLS and CDR2 is YYNGEE in the germline V gene. The length of the CDR3 is 15 residues.

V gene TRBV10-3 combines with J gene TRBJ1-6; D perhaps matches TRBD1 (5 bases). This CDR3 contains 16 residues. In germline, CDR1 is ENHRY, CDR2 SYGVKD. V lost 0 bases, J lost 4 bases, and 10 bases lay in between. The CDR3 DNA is TGTGCCATCAGTGAGTCGGAGGGGTTTTATAATTCACCCCTCCACTTT. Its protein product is CAISESEGFYNSPLHF.

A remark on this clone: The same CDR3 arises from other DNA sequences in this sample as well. The CDR3 DNA sequence: TGTGCCAGCACGGCGGCGCGCGGGGGGGCGGGGGCCATCACCAATGAGCAGTTCTTC. This translates into CASTAARGGAGAITNEQFF. The V call is TRBV2, the J call TRBJ2-1; TRBD2 matches 9 bases. Looked up from germline, CDR1 is SNHLY and CDR2 is FYNNEI. After removal of 7 bases from V and 6 bases from J, the junction contained 22 bases not matched to a gene. This CDR3 spans 19 amino acids.

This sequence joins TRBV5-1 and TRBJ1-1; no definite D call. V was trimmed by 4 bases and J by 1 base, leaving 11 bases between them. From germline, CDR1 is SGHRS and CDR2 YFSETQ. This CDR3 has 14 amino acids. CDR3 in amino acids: CASSDYTPNTEAFF. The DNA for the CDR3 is TGCGCCAGCAGCGACTATACCCCGAACACTGAAGCTTTCTTT.

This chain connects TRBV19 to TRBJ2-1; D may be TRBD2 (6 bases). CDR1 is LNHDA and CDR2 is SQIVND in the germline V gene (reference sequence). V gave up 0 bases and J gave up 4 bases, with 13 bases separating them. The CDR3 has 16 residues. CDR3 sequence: CASSIDGGPLYNEQFF. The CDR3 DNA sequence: TGTGCCAGTAGTATAGATGGAGGGCCGCTATACAATGAGCAGTTCTTC.

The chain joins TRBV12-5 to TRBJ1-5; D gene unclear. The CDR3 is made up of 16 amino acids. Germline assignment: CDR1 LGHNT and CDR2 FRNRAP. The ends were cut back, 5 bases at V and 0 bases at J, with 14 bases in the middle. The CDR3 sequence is CASGPEKSYSNQPQHF. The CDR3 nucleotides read TGTGCTAGTGGTCCAGAAAAGAGTTATAGCAATCAGCCCCAGCATTTT.

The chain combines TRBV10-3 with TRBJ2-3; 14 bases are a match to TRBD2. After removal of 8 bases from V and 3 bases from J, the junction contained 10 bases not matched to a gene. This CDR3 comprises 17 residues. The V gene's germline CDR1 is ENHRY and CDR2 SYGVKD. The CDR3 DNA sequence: TGTGCCATCGGGGAAAAACGACTAGCGGGGGGGACAGATACGCAGTATTTT. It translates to CAIGEKRLAGGTDTQYF.

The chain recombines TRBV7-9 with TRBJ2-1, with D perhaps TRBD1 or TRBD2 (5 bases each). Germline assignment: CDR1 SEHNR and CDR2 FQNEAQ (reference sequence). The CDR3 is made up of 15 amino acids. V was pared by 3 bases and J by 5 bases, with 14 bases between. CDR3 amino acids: CASSFPGTDNNEQFF. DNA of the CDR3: TGTGCCAGCAGCTTTCCCGGGACGGATAACAATGAGCAGTTCTTC.

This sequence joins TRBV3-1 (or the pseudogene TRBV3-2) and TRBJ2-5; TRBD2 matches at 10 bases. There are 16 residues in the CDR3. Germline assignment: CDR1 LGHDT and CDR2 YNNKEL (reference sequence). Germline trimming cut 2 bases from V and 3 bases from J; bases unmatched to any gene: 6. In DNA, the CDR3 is TGTGCCAGCAGCCAACCCGGGACTAGCGTGAAAGAGACCCAGTACTTC. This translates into CASSQPGTSVKETQYF.

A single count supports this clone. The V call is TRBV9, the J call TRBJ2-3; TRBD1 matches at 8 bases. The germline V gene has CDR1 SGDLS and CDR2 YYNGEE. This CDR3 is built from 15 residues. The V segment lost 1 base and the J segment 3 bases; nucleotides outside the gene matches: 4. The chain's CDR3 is CASSVYTGGTDTQYF. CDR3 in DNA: TGTGCCAGCAGCGTATACACAGGGGGAACAGATACGCAGTATTTT.

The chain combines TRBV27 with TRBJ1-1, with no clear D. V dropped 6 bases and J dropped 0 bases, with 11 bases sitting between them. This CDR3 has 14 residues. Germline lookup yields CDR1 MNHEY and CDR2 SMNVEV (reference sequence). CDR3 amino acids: CASRYGYMNTEAFF. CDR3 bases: TGTGCCAGCAGGTATGGATACATGAACACTGAAGCTTTCTTT.

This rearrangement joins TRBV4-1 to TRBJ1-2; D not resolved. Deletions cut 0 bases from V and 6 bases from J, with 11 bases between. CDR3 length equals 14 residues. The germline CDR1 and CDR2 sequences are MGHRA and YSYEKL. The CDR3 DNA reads TGCGCCAGCAGCCAAGATAGTGGAGGGAATGGCTACACCTTC. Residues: CASSQDSGGNGYTF.